The following is a T cell receptor beta chain sequence with its context. The data were produced by immunoSEQ multiplex PCR, yet TCRdb's version contains in-frame clones alone and is incomplete. The sample carries around 510,000 clones, 95% to 96% recorded once. Germline V CDR1 and CDR2: LNHDA, SQIVND (reference sequence). The V gene lost 5 bases and the J gene lost 3 bases, with 7 bases spanning the gap. The CDR3 extends over 13 amino acids. The data derive from a study of shared clonotypes between healthy human individuals. Every contributor of samples was a Caucasian grown-up residing in Nashville, Tennessee.

The source of this sequence is a woman under 40 in good health. What was sequenced was naive CD4+ T cells sorted from blood. Stated subset: CD45RA+ positively selected. The V call is TRBV19, the J call TRBJ2-2; no clear D gene. Here the CDR3 reads CASSSADTGELFF. CDR3 nucleotides: TGTGCCAGTAGTTCGGCGGACACCGGGGAGCTGTTTTTT.